This T cell receptor (beta chain) was recovered during a study of cytomegalovirus exposure and HLA in healthy donors. Study as a whole: Some 85 million unique TCRs from HLA-typed donors were held in an early data release.

V lost 5 bases and J 7 bases, leaving 20 bases between the germline ends. From germline, CDR1 is MDHEN and CDR2 SYDVKM. The CDR3 runs to 15 residues. 13 Jbeta primers and 60 Vbeta primers were used for the PCR. Generated by immunoSEQ multiplex PCR, the TCRdb table keeps only in-frame clones and is missing some. The profile shows 200,000 to 250,000 clones, around 80% of them singletons. Sequencing was done on a sample of PBMCs. This receptor was identified in a woman aged 55 to 70 in good health and CMV-seropositive. The chain combines TRBV28 with TRBJ1-2; a possible D gene is TRBD1 (6 bases). CDR3: CASSPTGPKRIGYTF. The CDR3 bases are TGTGCCAGCAGTCCAACAGGGCCCAAAAGGATTGGCTACACCTTC.